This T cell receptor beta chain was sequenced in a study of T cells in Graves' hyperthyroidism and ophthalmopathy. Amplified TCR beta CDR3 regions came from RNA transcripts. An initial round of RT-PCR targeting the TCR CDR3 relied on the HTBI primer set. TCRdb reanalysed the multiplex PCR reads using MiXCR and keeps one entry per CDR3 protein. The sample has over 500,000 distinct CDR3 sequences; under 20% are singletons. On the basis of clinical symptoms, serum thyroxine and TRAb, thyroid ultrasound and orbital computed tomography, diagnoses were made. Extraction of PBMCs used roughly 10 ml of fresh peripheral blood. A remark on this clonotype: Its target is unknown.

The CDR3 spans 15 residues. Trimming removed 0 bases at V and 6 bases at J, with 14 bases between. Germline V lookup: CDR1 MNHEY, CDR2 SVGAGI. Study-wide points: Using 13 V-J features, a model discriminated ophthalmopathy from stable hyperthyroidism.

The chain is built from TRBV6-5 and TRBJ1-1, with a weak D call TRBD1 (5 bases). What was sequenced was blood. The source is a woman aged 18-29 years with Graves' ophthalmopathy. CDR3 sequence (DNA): TGTGCCAGCAGTTACTCAGGAGGGGCTTTCGCTGAAGCTTTCTTT. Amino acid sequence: CASSYSGGAFAEAFF.